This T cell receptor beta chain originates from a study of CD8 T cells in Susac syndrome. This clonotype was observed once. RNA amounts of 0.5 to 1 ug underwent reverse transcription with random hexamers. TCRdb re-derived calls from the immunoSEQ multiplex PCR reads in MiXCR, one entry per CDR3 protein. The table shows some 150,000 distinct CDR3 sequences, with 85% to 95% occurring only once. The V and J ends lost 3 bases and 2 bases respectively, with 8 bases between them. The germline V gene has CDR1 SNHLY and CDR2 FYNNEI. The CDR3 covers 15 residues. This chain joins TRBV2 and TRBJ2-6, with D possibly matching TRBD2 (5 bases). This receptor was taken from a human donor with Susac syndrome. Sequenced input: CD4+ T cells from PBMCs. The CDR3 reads CASSDGVTGANVLTF. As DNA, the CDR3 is TGTGCCAGCAGTGACGGGGTAACTGGGGCCAACGTCCTGACTTTC. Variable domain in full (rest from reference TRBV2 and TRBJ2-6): EPEVTQTPSHQVTQMGQEVILRCVPISNHLYFYWYRQILGQKVEFLVSFYNNEISEKSEIFDDQFSVERPDGSNFTLKIRSTKLEDSAMYFCASSDGVTGANVLTFGAGSRLTVL.